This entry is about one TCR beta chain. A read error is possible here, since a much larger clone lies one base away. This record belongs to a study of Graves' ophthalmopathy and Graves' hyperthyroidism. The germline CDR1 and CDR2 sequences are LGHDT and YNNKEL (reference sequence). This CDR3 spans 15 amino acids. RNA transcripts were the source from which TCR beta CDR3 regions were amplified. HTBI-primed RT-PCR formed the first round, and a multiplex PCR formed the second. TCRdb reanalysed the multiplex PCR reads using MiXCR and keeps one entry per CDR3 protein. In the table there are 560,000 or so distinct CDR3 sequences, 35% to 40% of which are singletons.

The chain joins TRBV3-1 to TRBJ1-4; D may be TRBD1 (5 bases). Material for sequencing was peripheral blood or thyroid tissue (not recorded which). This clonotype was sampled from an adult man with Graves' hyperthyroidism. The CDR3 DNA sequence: TGTGCCAGCAGCCTGCGAGGGCAGGGAAGCGAAAAACTGCTTTTT. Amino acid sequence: CASSLRGQGSEKLLF.